Below, 5 T cell receptor beta chains from the same sample are listed, as sequenced in a study of blood T cell repertoires in COVID-19. Profiling relied on immunoSEQ multiplex PCR, and the TCRdb table lists in-frame clones only, not all of them. This sample has fewer than 200,000 clones, with roughly 86% found just once. The sample comprised peripheral blood. The receptors shown here come from a middle-aged man who had recovered from COVID-19.

This clone was seen once. This rearrangement joins TRBV4-2 to TRBJ2-3, with D hard to call. Germline-derived CDR1 and CDR2 are LGHNA and YNFKEQ. This CDR3 is built from 16 residues. Trimming left V 0 bases short and J 2 bases short, with 12 bases between. This CDR3 is CASSQDYQVPTDTQYF. The CDR3 nucleotides read TGTGCCAGCAGCCAAGATTACCAGGTCCCCACAGATACGCAGTATTTT.

The V and J genes are TRBV11-2 and TRBJ2-7; TRBD1 is a possible D gene (6 bases). The CDR3 sequence is 17 residues long. Trimming pared 4 bases from V and 2 bases from J, leaving 21 bases between. The V gene's germline CDR1 is SGHAT and CDR2 FQNNGV. The DNA of the CDR3 is TGTGCCAGCAGCTCCTCTAACCCCGGGACACACACCTACGAGCAGTACTTC. Translated, it gives CASSSSNPGTHTYEQYF. Supplemented by reference TRBV11-2 and TRBJ2-7, the full variable domain reads EAGVAQSPRYKIIEKRQSVAFWCNPISGHATLYWYQQILGQGPKLLIQFQNNGVVDDSQLPKDRFSAERLKGVDSTLKIQPAKLEDSAVYLCASSSSNPGTHTYEQYFGPGTRLTVT.

V is TRBV5-1 and J is TRBJ2-5, with D tentatively TRBD2 (5 bases). Germline V lookup: CDR1 SGHRS, CDR2 YFSETQ. The V gene lost 1 base and the J gene lost 3 bases, with 7 bases spanning the gap. This CDR3 is built from 13 residues. In DNA, the CDR3 is TGCGCCAGCAGCTTGAGGCGGGAAGAGACCCAGTACTTC. Amino acids: CASSLRREETQYF.

This sequence joins TRBV4-3 and TRBJ1-1; TRBD1 might be the D (6 bases). Trimming took off 0 bases at V and 5 bases at J, with 22 bases between the two ends. The CDR3 spans 18 residues. Germline V gives CDR1 LGHNA, CDR2 YSLEER. CDR3 region: CASSQEPTWGTMSTEAFF. The CDR3 coding sequence is TGCGCCAGCAGCCAAGAGCCAACGTGGGGGACAATGTCGACTGAAGCTTTCTTT.

The J gene is TRBJ1-1, the V gene TRBV11-3, with TRBD1 identical over 8 bases. The germline CDR1 and CDR2 sequences are SGHNT and YENEEA. With 5 bases clipped from V and 4 bases from J, the junction kept 6 bases outside the gene matches. The CDR3 runs 14 residues. DNA of the CDR3: TGTGCCAGCAGCGGAGGACAGGGCGCCACTGAAGCTTTCTTT. Its protein product is CASSGGQGATEAFF.